This T cell receptor beta chain was identified in a study of T cell responses to AZD1222 COVID-19 vaccine. Clones were sequenced by immunoSEQ multiplex PCR, and TCRdb holds only the in-frame ones, with some missing. The sample lists fewer than 150,000 clones, 90% occurring once. Germline-derived CDR1 and CDR2 are SQVTM and ANQGSEA. Deletions cut 6 bases from V and 1 base from J, with 13 bases between. This CDR3 is built from 13 residues. This chain uses TRBV29-1 with TRBJ2-7; TRBD2 is a possible D gene (6 bases). The source material was peripheral blood, sampled on day 0 of AZD1222 vaccination. This receptor was taken from an adult in good health. Here the CDR3 reads CSVVGDWSYEQYF. CDR3 in DNA: TGCAGCGTCGTGGGGGACTGGTCCTACGAGCAGTACTTC.